This is a list of T cell receptor beta chains from one sample in a study of T cell repertoires in cytomegalovirus infection. TCRdb redid the calling of the reads with MiXCR, one entry per CDR3 protein. The sample lists 250,000 to 300,000 distinct CDR3 sequences, 20% to 25% occurring once. The antigens of these receptors remain unknown. Specimen: cultured PBMCs, collected from culture after CMV antigen stimulation. These receptors all stem from a human donor in good health (CMV status not recorded). Some clones in this sample may be carry-over from other donors' samples. The conserved cysteine and the conserved F or W are not part of the CDR3 here. Fields, in order: V gene, D gene, J gene, CDR3 protein. D genes are given only for firm matches.

TRBV30,-,TRBJ2-1,AWSPDNEQF
TRBV2,-,TRBJ1-5,ASSKSGELNQPQH
TRBV7-6,TRBD1,TRBJ2-7,ASSLALQGIHEQY
TRBV4-2,-,TRBJ2-4,ASSQGIGVRAKNIQY
TRBV2,-,TRBJ2-3,ASSEVAGQY
TRBV7-2,-,TRBJ2-1,ASSRETGYSEQF
TRBV7-6,TRBD1,TRBJ1-2,ASSPRQGGGYT
TRBV3-1,TRBD1,TRBJ1-1,ASSTARDRDWF
TRBV7-6,-,TRBJ2-7,ASSLVSGPIPLEQY
TRBV7-8,TRBD1,TRBJ1-3,ASSLTDRGTGNTIY
TRBV9,TRBD2,TRBJ2-7,ASSPRLAGEAEQY
TRBV3-1,-,TRBJ2-7,ASSQEGGSYGQY
TRBV12-3/TRBV12-4,TRBD2,TRBJ2-1,ASSFQAGGLNEQF